In its sample, the clone carrying this T cell receptor beta chain was seen a few times. Its target is not known. This sample is drawn from a study of T cells after yellow fever vaccination. As for the study in general: With SMART-Seq v4 Ultra Low Input, the fractions containing low cell numbers were prepared.

Germline V gene sequence: CDR1 SEHNR, CDR2 FQNEAQ (reference sequence). The V gene end was trimmed by 6 bases and the J gene end by 0 bases; junction bases not matched to a gene: 2. This CDR3 region has 15 residues. Study-level points and caveats: Most clones from primary vaccination were detected again post-booster (just over 95% CD4, 88% CD8).

TCRdb used MiXCR to reprocess the 5' RACE reads, holding one entry per CDR3 protein. The top ten hold about 18% of the sample, which has about 580,000 distinct CDR3 sequences, around a sixth seen once. V usage is TRBV7-9 and J usage is TRBJ1-6, with 7 bases fitting TRBD1. The source is a man between 18 and 35 years old who received the YFV17D yellow fever vaccine. The specimen comprised PBMCs, sampled 5 to 6 days after the first yellow fever vaccination. The CDR3 here is CASRGDSSYNSPLHF. The CDR3 nucleotides are TGTGCCAGCAGGGGGGACAGCTCCTATAATTCACCCCTCCACTTT.